This TCR beta chain was profiled in a study of T-cell memory formation after mild COVID-19. At the level of the study: In these data, TCR clusters were largely donor specific. Study-wide points: Shrinking CD4+ clones resided mostly in CM and EM, and CD8+ ones in EMRA.

TCRdb used MiXCR to reprocess the 5' RACE reads, holding one entry per CDR3 protein. The table records hundreds of thousands of distinct CDR3 sequences, 25% to 30% of them present only once. The CDR3 is 16 residues long. The V end lost 0 bases, the J end lost 7 bases, and 17 bases lay between the germline ends. The germline V gene encodes CDR1 SGDLS and CDR2 YYNGEE. This clonotype has a handful of counts. Its antigen is still unknown. The chain links TRBV9 to TRBJ2-1, with D unclear. Sequenced material: PBMCs or a T cell subset sorted from them (not recorded which). The receptor comes from an adult woman who had mild COVID-19 (a few samples of this study predate the infection). Cell type and time point are not known. The CDR3 spells CASSVADPPYGNEQFF. DNA for the CDR3: TGTGCCAGCAGCGTAGCCGATCCGCCCTACGGGAATGAGCAGTTCTTC.